The T cell receptor (beta chain) under discussion was sequenced for a study of Tregs in tolerant kidney transplant recipients. As regards this clone: The antigen is unknown. The DNA ends 3 residues before the CDR3 does, and the rest of the CDR3 is filled in from the germline J gene.

Regarding the study as a whole: No direct test of biological reproducibility was done here. Tregs expanded with activated donor B cells seemed most donor-specific.

Clones were sequenced by immunoSEQ multiplex PCR, and TCRdb holds only the in-frame ones, with some missing. This repertoire includes 14,000 or so clones. Germline V gene lookup returns CDR1 SGHVS and CDR2 FNYEAQ. The CDR3 extends over 15 amino acids. Mixed chimerism was transient after nonmyeloablative marrow transplants from related graft donors. Thawed PBMCs were FACS-sorted into unstimulated CD4+CD25+CD127- regulatory T cells, CD4+CD25- non-regulatory cells, CD4 and CD8 cells. V usage is TRBV7-6 and J usage is TRBJ1-1; possibly TRBD1 for D (5 bases). The sequences come from CD8+ T cells from blood (PBMCs), collected 6 months after the transplant. The source of this sequence is a human patient who received a combined kidney and bone marrow transplant. Some T cells may have come from the graft donor. The sequenced part of the CDR3 DNA is TGTGCCAGCAGCCCCCCCCGTCTAGGGGCAGATACG. Amino acids: CASSPPRLGADT. The complete CDR3 protein is CASSPPRLGADTAFF.